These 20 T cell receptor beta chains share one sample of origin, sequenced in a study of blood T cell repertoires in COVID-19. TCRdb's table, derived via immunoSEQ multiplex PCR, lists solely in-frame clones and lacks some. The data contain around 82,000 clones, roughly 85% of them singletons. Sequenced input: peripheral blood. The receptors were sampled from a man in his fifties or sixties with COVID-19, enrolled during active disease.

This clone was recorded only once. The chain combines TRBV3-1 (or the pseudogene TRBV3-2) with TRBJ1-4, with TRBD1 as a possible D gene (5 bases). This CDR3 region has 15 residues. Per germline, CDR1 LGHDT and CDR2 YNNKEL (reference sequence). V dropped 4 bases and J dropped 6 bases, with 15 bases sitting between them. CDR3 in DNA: TGTGCCAGCAGCCCGCCGGGGGTCGGGGATGAAAAACTGTTTTTT. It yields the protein CASSPPGVGDEKLFF.

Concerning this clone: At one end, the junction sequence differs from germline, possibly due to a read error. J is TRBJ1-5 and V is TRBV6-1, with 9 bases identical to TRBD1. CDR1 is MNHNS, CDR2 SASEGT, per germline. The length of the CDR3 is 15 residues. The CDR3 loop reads CASREGQGIDQPQHF. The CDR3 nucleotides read TGTGCCAGCAGGGAAGGACAGGGGATAGATCAGCCCCAGCATTTT.

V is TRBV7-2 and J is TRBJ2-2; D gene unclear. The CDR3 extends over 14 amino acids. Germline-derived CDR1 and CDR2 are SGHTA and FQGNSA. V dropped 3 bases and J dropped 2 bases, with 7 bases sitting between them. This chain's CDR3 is CASSLSFNTGELFF. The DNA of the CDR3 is TGTGCCAGCAGCTTGTCCTTTAACACCGGGGAGCTGTTTTTT.

CDR3 residues: CASSVGLAGYEQYF. In nucleotides, the CDR3 is TGTGCCAGCAGTGTAGGACTAGCGGGCTACGAGCAGTACTTC. The chain carries TRBV2 and TRBJ2-7, with 11 bases matching TRBD2. The CDR3 has 14 amino acids. J gave up 3 bases and V 4 bases, and 2 bases lay outside the gene matches. Germline V gene sequence: CDR1 SNHLY, CDR2 FYNNEI.

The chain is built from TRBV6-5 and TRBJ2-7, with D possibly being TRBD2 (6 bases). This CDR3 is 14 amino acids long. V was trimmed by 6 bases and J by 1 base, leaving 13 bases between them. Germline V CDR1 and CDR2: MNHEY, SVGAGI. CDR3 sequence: CASSASSASYEQYF. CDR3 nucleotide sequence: TGTGCCAGCAGCGCCTCTAGCGCTTCCTACGAGCAGTACTTC.

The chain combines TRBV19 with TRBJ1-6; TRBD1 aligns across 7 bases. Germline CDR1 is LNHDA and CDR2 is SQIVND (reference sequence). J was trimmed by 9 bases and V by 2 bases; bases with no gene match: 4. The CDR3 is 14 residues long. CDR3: CASSIRQGRSPLHF. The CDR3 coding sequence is TGTGCCAGTAGTATACGACAGGGACGTTCACCCCTCCACTTT.

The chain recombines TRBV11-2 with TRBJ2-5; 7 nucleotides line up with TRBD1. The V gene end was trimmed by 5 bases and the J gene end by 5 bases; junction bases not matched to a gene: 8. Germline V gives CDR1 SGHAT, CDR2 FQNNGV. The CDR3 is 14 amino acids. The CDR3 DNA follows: TGTGCCAGCAGCGGACCGACAGGGAAGGAGACCCAGTACTTC. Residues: CASSGPTGKETQYF.

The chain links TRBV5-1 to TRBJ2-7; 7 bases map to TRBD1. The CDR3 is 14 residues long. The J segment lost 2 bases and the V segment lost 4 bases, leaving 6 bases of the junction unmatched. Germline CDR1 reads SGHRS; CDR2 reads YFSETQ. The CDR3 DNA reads TGCGCCAGCAGCCAACAGGGGCAGACCTACGAGCAGTACTTC. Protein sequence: CASSQQGQTYEQYF.

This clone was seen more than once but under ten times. In DNA form, the CDR3 reads TGTGCCAGCACTCGGGGGACAGGATCCGACAATGAGCAGTTCTTC. Its translation is CASTRGTGSDNEQFF. This sequence joins TRBV28 and TRBJ2-1, with 8 bases fitting TRBD1. The CDR3 is 15 amino acids. Germline V gives CDR1 MDHEN, CDR2 SYDVKM. V shed 7 bases, J shed 5 bases, and the junction held 10 bases outside the gene matches.

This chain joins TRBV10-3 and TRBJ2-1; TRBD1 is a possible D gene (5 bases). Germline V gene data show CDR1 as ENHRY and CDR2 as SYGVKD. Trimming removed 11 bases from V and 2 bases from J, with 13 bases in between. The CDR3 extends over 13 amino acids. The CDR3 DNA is TGTGCCTCAACAGGTGGGGCCTACAATGAGCAGTTCTTC. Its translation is CASTGGAYNEQFF.

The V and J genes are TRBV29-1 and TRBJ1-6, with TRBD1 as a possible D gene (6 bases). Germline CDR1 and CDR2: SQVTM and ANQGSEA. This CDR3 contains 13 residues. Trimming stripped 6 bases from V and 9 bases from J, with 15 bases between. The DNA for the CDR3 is TGCAGCGTGGCACAGGGTGTGAGTTCACCCCTCCACTTT. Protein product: CSVAQGVSSPLHF. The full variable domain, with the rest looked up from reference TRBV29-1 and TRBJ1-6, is SAVISQKPSRDICQRGTSLTIQCQVDSQVTMMFWYRQQPGQSLTLIATANQGSEATYESGFVIDKFPISRPNLTFSTLTVSNMSPEDSSIYLCSVAQGVSSPLHFGNGTRLTVT.

CDR3 protein: CASRFLWRGVIKYF. The CDR3 bases are TGTGCCAGCAGATTTCTGTGGAGGGGTGTGATTAAGTACTTC. The gene calls are TRBV21-1 and TRBJ2-7; TRBD2, as called in the table, went unchecked against the DNA. TRBV21-1 is assigned pseudogene status. There are 14 residues in the CDR3.

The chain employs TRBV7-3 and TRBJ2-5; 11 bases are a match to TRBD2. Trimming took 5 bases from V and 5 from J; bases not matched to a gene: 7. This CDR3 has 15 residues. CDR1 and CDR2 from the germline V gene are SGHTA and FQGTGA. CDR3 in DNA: TGTGCCAGCAGCGCCTTAGCGGGAGGGAGTGAGACCCAGTACTTC. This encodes CASSALAGGSETQYF.

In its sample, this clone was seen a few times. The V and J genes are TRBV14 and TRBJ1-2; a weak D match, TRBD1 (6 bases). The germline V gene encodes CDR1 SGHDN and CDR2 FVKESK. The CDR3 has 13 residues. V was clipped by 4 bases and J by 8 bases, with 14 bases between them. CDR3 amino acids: CASSPGQLRGYTF. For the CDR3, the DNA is TGTGCCAGCAGCCCCGGACAGCTCCGCGGCTACACCTTC.

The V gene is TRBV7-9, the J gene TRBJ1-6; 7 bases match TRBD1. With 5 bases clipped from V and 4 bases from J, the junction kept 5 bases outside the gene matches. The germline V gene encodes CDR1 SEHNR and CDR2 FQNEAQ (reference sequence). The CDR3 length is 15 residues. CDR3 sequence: CASSPWGQYNSPLHF. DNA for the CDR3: TGTGCCAGCAGCCCCTGGGGACAGTATAATTCACCCCTCCACTTT.

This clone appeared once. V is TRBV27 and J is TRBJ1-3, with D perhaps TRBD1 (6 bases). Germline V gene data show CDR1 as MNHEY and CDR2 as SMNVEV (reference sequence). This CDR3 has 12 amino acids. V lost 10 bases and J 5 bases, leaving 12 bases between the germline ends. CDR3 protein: CATLDRRNTIYF. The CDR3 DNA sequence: TGTGCCACCCTCGACAGGCGAAACACCATATATTTT.

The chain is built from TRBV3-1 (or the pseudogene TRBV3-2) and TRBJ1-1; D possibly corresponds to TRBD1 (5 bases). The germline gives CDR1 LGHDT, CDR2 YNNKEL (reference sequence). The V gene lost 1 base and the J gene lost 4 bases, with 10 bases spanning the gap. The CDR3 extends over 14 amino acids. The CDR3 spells CASSQGGRGTEAFF. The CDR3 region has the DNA TGTGCCAGCAGCCAAGGGGGAAGGGGCACTGAAGCTTTCTTT.

The CDR3, as DNA: TGTGCCAGCAGCTTAAAACAGAACGAGCAGTACTTC. Amino acid sequence: CASSLKQNEQYF. The V call is TRBV7-9, the J call TRBJ2-7; D gene unclear. Trimming removed 2 bases at V and 5 bases at J, with 7 bases between. The CDR3 runs to 12 residues. Germline-derived CDR1 and CDR2 are SEHNR and FQNEAQ (reference sequence).

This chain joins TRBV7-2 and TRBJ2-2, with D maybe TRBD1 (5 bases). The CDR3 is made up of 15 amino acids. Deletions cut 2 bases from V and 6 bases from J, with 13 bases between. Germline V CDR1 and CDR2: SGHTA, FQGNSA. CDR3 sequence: CASSLHPPGSGELFF. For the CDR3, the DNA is TGTGCCAGCAGCTTACACCCTCCAGGGTCCGGGGAGCTGTTTTTT.

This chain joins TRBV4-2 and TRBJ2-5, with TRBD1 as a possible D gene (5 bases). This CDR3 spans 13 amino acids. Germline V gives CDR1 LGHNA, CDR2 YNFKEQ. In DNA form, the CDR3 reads TGTGCGTCCGGGCAGGGTAGTATAGAGACCCAGTACTTC. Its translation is CASGQGSIETQYF.